Below, 5 T cell receptor beta chains from the same sample are listed, as sequenced in a study of T cell responses to AZD1222 COVID-19 vaccine. Repertoires were generated with immunoSEQ multiplex PCR, while TCRdb's copy carries only in-frame clones and drops some. The sample yields about 150,000 clones, 90% seen once. This specimen was peripheral blood, taken on day 0 of AZD1222 vaccination. The source is an adult in good health.

The rearrangement joins TRBV5-8 to TRBJ1-5, with 9 bases aligning to TRBD1. The germline gives CDR1 SGHTS, CDR2 YDEGEE. Unmatched junction bases numbered 11, after V lost 4 bases and J lost 6 bases. The CDR3 is 16 amino acids. In nucleotides, the CDR3 is TGTGCCAGCAGCCCGGACAGGGGAGGGAGCGCTCAGCCCCAGCATTTT. Protein: CASSPDRGGSAQPQHF.

The chain couples TRBV30 to TRBJ1-5; D uncertain. Germline CDR1 reads GTSNPN; CDR2 reads SVGIG (reference sequence). The CDR3 is 15 amino acids. The V end lost 0 bases, the J end lost 4 bases, and 13 bases lay between the germline ends. The CDR3 spells CAWSVLDRQNQPQHF. CDR3 in DNA: TGTGCCTGGAGTGTACTAGATCGGCAGAATCAGCCCCAGCATTTT.

V is TRBV15 and J is TRBJ2-5; 9 bases line up with TRBD1. Germline CDR1 and CDR2: LNHNV and YYDKDF (reference sequence). V gave up 3 bases and J gave up 4 bases; unmatched junction bases: 9. The CDR3 loop spans 16 amino acids. The CDR3 DNA sequence: TGTGCCACCAGCAGTCCTACAGGGGGCCGGCCAGAGACCCAGTACTTC. It encodes CATSSPTGGRPETQYF. The full variable domain, in which reference TRBV15 and TRBJ2-5 provide the parts outside the CDR3, is DAMVIQNPRYQVTQFGKPVTLSCSQTLNHNVMYWYQQKSSQAPKLLFHYYDKDFNNEADTPDNFQSRRPNTSFCFLDIRSPGLGDTAMYLCATSSPTGGRPETQYFGPGTRLLVL.

The V and J genes are TRBV9 and TRBJ2-3, with D perhaps TRBD2 (6 bases). V dropped 4 bases and J dropped 5 bases, with 14 bases sitting between them. Germline V gene sequence: CDR1 SGDLS, CDR2 YYNGEE. CDR3 length equals 14 residues. This chain's CDR3 is CASSTHNGGDTQYF. The CDR3 DNA follows: TGTGCCAGCAGCACACACAACGGGGGAGATACGCAGTATTTT.

The CDR3 nucleotides read TGTGCCAGCAGTCCCTCGGGTAGGAACGAGCAGTACTTC. Protein sequence: CASSPSGRNEQYF. The chain has TRBV6-5 and TRBJ2-7, with D unclear. The germline gives CDR1 MNHEY, CDR2 SVGAGI. Deletions cut 5 bases from V and 5 bases from J, with 13 bases between. This CDR3 spans 13 amino acids.